Below, one TCR beta chain is given with its context. Its antigen has not been determined. No per-base quality is available; no much larger clone lies one base away. The sample comes from a study of TIL therapy for anti-PD-1-resistant metastatic lung cancer (dated by TCRdb to the early 2020s). Turning to the overall study: Tumors were harvested prior to any PD-1/PD-L1 blockade, after which nivolumab was administered to patients, and lymphodepletion, expanded TIL infusion and IL-2 were given to patients who progressed. A median non-synonymous tumor mutation burden of around 1.4 mutations per megabase was determined across the cohort by whole-exome sequencing. Enrolled patients had a median age of around 49 years (range about 38-80) and a median tumor PD-L1 proportion score of under 7%. Tumor and peripheral blood T cell receptor beta sequencing was used to track clonotypes across tumor, expanded TIL product and serial blood samples. Most of the cohort had lung adenocarcinoma, including a few EGFR-mutant tumors and two ALK-rearranged tumors, and half of the patients were either current or former smokers. Findings and caveats that apply to the study as a whole: The study protocol defined all tumor marker inferences as exploratory. The cohort was highly selected, including more treatment-naive, never-smoker and oncogene-addicted patients than is typical, which limits generalizability. The baseline peripheral repertoire was partially replaced by infused TIL clonotypes, which then decayed over months, and persistence showed no apparent association with response.

Using bias-controlled multiplex PCR with the immunoSEQ v3 hsTCRB kit, the TCR beta CDR3 regions were amplified from genomic DNA. An Illumina NextSeq 500 was used to sequence the TCR libraries, reaching roughly 2.2 million read pairs at survey level or roughly 5-6.5 million at deep level. Per the source publication's procedure: The immunoSEQ Analyzer software assigned V, D and J genes, filtered out non-productive sequences, and reported clonality. Repertoires were compared using productive Simpson clonality and Morisita overlap index of productive TRB rearrangements between infused TIL and blood. For each clone in blood, the absolute clonotype count was estimated by multiplying the lymphocyte count by the CD3+ fraction and by the clone's productive frequency. TCRdb carries this immuneACCESS record with in-frame sequences only. Its versions omit some clonotypes, under half of them owing to an unresolved V gene in the studies checked, with the rest unexplained. V, J and clone size derive from that table, while D and trimming were established from the DNA sequence. This sample lists around 59,000 clones; roughly 69% were detected once. The ten largest make up 6.6% of the sample.

The meaning of the sample's time point label: pre-treatment sample, taken before nivolumab and TIL therapy. A phase I trial run at two centers enrolled adults with stage 4 NSCLC between 2017 and January 2020. Samples were obtained from a single-arm, open-label phase I trial in which tumor-infiltrating lymphocyte therapy with nivolumab was evaluated in advanced non-small cell lung cancer. Blood mononuclear cells from EDTA tubes were isolated by Ficoll gradient, snap-frozen as pellets, and DNA was extracted with a Qiagen mini-prep kit. Deletion took 0 bases off V and 4 bases off J, with a span of 15 bases between the germline ends. The germline V gene yields MGHRA for CDR1 and YSYEKL for CDR2. The CDR3 has 16 amino acids, counting the end cysteine and phenylalanine. The CDR3 DNA has 48 bases and is translated from base 1.

Recombination connected TRBV4-1 to TRBJ1-2, with no confidently assigned D gene. The specimen comprised blood, sampled at baseline. The source is a person aged 25-79 years with non-small cell lung cancer. CDR3 region: CASSQDRGSPAYGYTF. The nucleotide sequence reads TGCGCCAGCAGCCAAGATCGAGGCAGTCCTGCCTATGGCTACACCTTC.